This entry features one T cell receptor (beta chain) sequence. Its antigen is currently unknown. This CDR3 comprises 12 residues. From germline, CDR1 is KGHDR and CDR2 SFDVKD. This sample stems from a study of blood T cells in healthy people across ages. The amount of total RNA extracted per sample was at least 6 micrograms. With a J-beta primer mix and a sample-barcoded 5' primer, a second PCR ran about 7 to 11 cycles. At least 2.5 million CDR3-containing paired-end reads were obtained per sample. MiXCR was run by TCRdb on the 5' RACE reads, yielding one entry per CDR3 protein. The sample carries 800,000 to 900,000 distinct CDR3 sequences, approximately 67% recorded once. Notes on the study in general: One million T cells yielded diversity estimates that were considered underestimates. While age rose, TCR beta diversity per million T cells dropped in a roughly linear way.

Sequences were obtained from blood. The TCR sequence derives from a man younger than 45 in good health. The genes are TRBV24-1 and TRBJ2-2, with 7 bases that match TRBD1. The CDR3 protein is CATGQYTGELFF. The CDR3 coding sequence is TGTGCTACGGGACAGTACACCGGGGAGCTGTTTTTT.